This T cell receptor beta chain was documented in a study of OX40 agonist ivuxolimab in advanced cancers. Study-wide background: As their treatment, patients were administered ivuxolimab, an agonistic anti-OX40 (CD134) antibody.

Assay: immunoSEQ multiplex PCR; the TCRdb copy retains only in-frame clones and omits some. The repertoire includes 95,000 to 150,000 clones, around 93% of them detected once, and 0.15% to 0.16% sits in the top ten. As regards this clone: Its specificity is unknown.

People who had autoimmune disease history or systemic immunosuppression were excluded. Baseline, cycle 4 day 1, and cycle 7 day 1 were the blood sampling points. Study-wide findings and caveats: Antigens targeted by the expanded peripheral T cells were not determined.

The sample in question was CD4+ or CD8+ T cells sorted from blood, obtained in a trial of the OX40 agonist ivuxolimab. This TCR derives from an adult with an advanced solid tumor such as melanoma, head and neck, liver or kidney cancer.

The CDR3 here is CASSLANRAGELFF. CDR3 DNA sequence: TGTGCCAGCAGCTTAGCAAACAGGGCCGGGGAGCTGTTTTTT. V gene TRBV7-2 combines with J gene TRBJ2-2; D perhaps matches TRBD1 (6 bases). V shed 0 bases and J shed 6 bases, with 8 bases lying between them. The CDR3 is made up of 14 amino acids. Germline lookup yields CDR1 SGHTA and CDR2 FQGNSA.